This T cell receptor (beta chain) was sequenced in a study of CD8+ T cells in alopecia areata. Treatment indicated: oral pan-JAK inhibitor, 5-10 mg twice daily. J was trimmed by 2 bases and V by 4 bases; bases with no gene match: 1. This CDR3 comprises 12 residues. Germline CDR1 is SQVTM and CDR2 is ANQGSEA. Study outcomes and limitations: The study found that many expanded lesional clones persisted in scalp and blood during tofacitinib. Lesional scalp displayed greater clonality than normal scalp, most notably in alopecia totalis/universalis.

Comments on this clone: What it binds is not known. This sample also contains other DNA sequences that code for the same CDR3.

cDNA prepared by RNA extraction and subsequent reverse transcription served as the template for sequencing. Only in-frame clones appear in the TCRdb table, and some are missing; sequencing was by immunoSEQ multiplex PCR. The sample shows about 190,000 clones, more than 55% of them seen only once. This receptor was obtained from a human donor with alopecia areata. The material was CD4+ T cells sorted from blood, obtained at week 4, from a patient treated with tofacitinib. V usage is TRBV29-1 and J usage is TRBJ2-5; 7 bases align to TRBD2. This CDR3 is CSVGGGQETQYF. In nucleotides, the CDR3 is TGCAGCGTTGGGGGGGGACAAGAGACCCAGTACTTC.